The 7 T cell receptor beta chains below come from one sample, sequenced in a study of shared clonotypes between healthy human individuals. Using immunoSEQ multiplex PCR, the repertoire was profiled, and TCRdb retains in-frame clones only, with some absent. The profile shows about 340,000 clones, more than 60% of them singletons. Sequenced: memory CD4+ T cells sorted from blood. This sample's subset: CD45RA-negative fraction. These receptors all stem from a man younger than 45 in good health.

For this clone: The same CDR3 also results from other DNA sequences found in this sample. The genes are TRBV7-2 and TRBJ2-1; D gene ambiguous. Per germline, CDR1 SGHTA and CDR2 FQGNSA. V was pared by 2 bases and J by 5 bases, with 7 bases between. The CDR3 has 13 amino acids. The CDR3 DNA is TGTGCCAGCAGCTTATCTCGGGACAATGAGCAGTTCTTC. This sequence encodes CASSLSRDNEQFF. The whole variable domain, remainder taken from reference TRBV7-2 and TRBJ2-1, is GAGVSQSPSNKVTEKGKDVELRCDPISGHTALYWYRQSLGQGLEFLIYFQGNSAPDKSGLPSDRFSAERTGGSVSTLTIQRTQQEDSAVYLCASSLSRDNEQFFGPGTRLTVL.

V usage is TRBV4-2 and J usage is TRBJ2-7; 8 nucleotides line up with TRBD2. CDR3 length: 17 residues. With V trimmed by 2 bases and J by 6 bases, 15 bases remained unmatched. CDR1 and CDR2 from the germline V gene are LGHNA and YNFKEQ. Here the CDR3 DNA reads TGTGCCAGCAGCCAAAAGGGGTGGGTAGCGGGAAGAGGCGAGCAGTACTTC. Amino acid sequence: CASSQKGWVAGRGEQYF.

The chain combines TRBV6-1 with TRBJ2-1; TRBD2 is a possible D gene (5 bases). The CDR3 has 12 residues. Germline-derived CDR1 and CDR2 are MNHNS and SASEGT. V shed 5 bases and J shed 9 bases, with 11 bases lying between them. The CDR3: CASSPFEGEQFF. DNA of the CDR3: TGTGCCAGCAGTCCCTTCGAGGGTGAGCAGTTCTTC.

The chain has TRBV5-4 and TRBJ2-5; 15 bases align to TRBD2. The V segment lost 4 bases and the J segment 2 bases; nucleotides outside the gene matches: 3. The CDR3 has 16 residues. CDR1 and CDR2 (germline): SGHNT, YYREEE (reference sequence). CDR3 residues: CASSPGTSGRQETQYF. CDR3 sequence (DNA): TGTGCCAGCAGCCCCGGGACTAGCGGGAGGCAAGAGACCCAGTACTTC.

V usage is TRBV29-1 and J usage is TRBJ2-5; TRBD1 is a possible D gene (5 bases). The CDR3 has 14 amino acids. The germline CDR1 and CDR2 sequences are SQVTM and ANQGSEA. With 6 bases removed from V and 1 base from J, the gap between germline ends came to 15 bases. The CDR3 sequence is CSVFLDRAQETQYF. The CDR3 DNA reads as TGCAGCGTCTTTCTAGACAGAGCCCAAGAGACCCAGTACTTC. Variable domain in full (rest from reference TRBV29-1 and TRBJ2-5): SAVISQKPSRDICQRGTSLTIQCQVDSQVTMMFWYRQQPGQSLTLIATANQGSEATYESGFVIDKFPISRPNLTFSTLTVSNMSPEDSSIYLCSVFLDRAQETQYFGPGTRLLVL.

The V gene is TRBV14, the J gene TRBJ2-3, with D perhaps matching TRBD1 (6 bases). V was trimmed by 2 bases and J by 2 bases, leaving 35 bases between them. CDR1 SGHDN and CDR2 FVKESK come from the germline V gene. The length of the CDR3 is 23 residues. The CDR3 nucleotides are TGTGCCAGCAGCCAACGGCGCCCTAGTGGCATCGACAGGCCGCCCTCTTACACAGATACGCAGTATTTT. Its translation: CASSQRRPSGIDRPPSYTDTQYF.

This clone was counted once. The chain couples TRBV5-5 to TRBJ2-3, with 13 bases that match TRBD2. The CDR3 length is 16 residues. Germline V CDR1 and CDR2: SGHKS, YYEKEE (reference sequence). Trimming removed 4 bases from V and 11 bases from J; junction bases left unmatched: 13. This CDR3 is CASSALLAGGTRQQYF. In DNA, the CDR3 is TGTGCCAGCAGCGCCTTACTAGCGGGAGGGACCCGCCAGCAGTATTTT.